This is a list of T cell receptor beta chains from one sample in a study of blood T cell repertoires in COVID-19. The table came from immunoSEQ multiplex PCR; TCRdb's copy has only in-frame clones and leaves some out. The sample holds about 320,000 clones, about 85% seen once. The sequencing sample was made of PBMCs or T cells enriched from blood (not recorded which). The receptors shown here come from a woman aged 25-40 years who had been exposed to COVID-19. Each CDR3 is given with its conserved first and last residue. The D gene is left open where the match is weak. Rows give clone size only sometimes, using once, few, many, or a class for an expanded clone.

j_gene: TRBJ1-5
abundance: .
d_gene: .
v_gene: TRBV6-1
CDR3nt: TGTGCCAGCAGTGAACGTGAGAATCAGCCCCAGCATTTT
CDR3aa: CASSERENQPQHF

j_gene: TRBJ2-1
abundance: .
d_gene: TRBD2
v_gene: TRBV2
CDR3nt: TGTGCCAGCAGTGGATTGAATAGGGGACTAGCGGGAGTTGCCGCGAACAATGAGCAGTTCTTC
CDR3aa: CASSGLNRGLAGVAANNEQFF

j_gene: TRBJ1-6
abundance: .
d_gene: TRBD1
v_gene: TRBV5-1
CDR3nt: TGCGCCAGCAGCTCGGACGACAGGGGTGGTTCACCCCTCCACTTT
CDR3aa: CASSSDDRGGSPLHF

j_gene: TRBJ1-5
abundance: .
d_gene: .
v_gene: TRBV5-1
CDR3nt: TGCGCCAGCAGTTTATCAGGTAATAGCAATCAGCCCCAGCATTTT
CDR3aa: CASSLSGNSNQPQHF

j_gene: TRBJ2-7
abundance: once
d_gene: TRBD1
v_gene: TRBV4-1
CDR3nt: TGCGCCAGCAGCCAATTGACAGGGGGCCCCGTCTACGAGCAGTACTTC
CDR3aa: CASSQLTGGPVYEQYF

j_gene: TRBJ1-1
abundance: .
d_gene: .
v_gene: TRBV28
CDR3nt: TGTGCCAGCAGCGGTACAGGGAGTACTGAAGCTTTCTTT
CDR3aa: CASSGTGSTEAFF

j_gene: TRBJ2-1
abundance: .
d_gene: TRBD2
v_gene: TRBV7-9
CDR3nt: TGTGCCAGCACCCTGCCCTATAGCGGGAAGGACAATGAGCAGTTCTTC
CDR3aa: CASTLPYSGKDNEQFF

j_gene: TRBJ1-1
abundance: .
d_gene: .
v_gene: TRBV23-1
CDR3nt: TGCGCCAGCAGTCAATCCCCCACAGGCTATAACACTGAAGCTTTCTTT
CDR3aa: CASSQSPTGYNTEAFF

j_gene: TRBJ2-3
abundance: once
d_gene: .
v_gene: TRBV7-9
CDR3nt: TGTGCCAGCAGCAACGGACAGACAACTAGCACAGATACGCAGTATTTT
CDR3aa: CASSNGQTTSTDTQYF

j_gene: TRBJ2-3
abundance: .
d_gene: .
v_gene: TRBV21-1
CDR3nt: TGTGCCAGCAGCAAGTCCGGGACAGGGGGCCCAGATACGCAGTATTTT
CDR3aa: CASSKSGTGGPDTQYF

j_gene: TRBJ2-7
abundance: .
d_gene: TRBD1
v_gene: TRBV5-4
CDR3nt: TGTGCCAGCAGCCGAATGGACAGGGATTCCTACGAGCAGTACTTC
CDR3aa: CASSRMDRDSYEQYF

j_gene: TRBJ1-5
abundance: .
d_gene: .
v_gene: TRBV2
CDR3nt: TGTGCCAGCAGTGAAGCACCCAGGTCCTCGGCCCAGCATTTT
CDR3aa: CASSEAPRSSAQHF

j_gene: TRBJ1-1
abundance: .
d_gene: .
v_gene: TRBV4-2
CDR3nt: TGTGCCAGCAGCCACCCCTCAGCGGGGGCGGAAGCTTTCTTT
CDR3aa: CASSHPSAGAEAFF

j_gene: TRBJ2-1
abundance: .
d_gene: .
v_gene: TRBV15
CDR3nt: TGTGCCACCAGCAGAGAACTGATATCCTACAATGAGCAGTTCTTC
CDR3aa: CATSRELISYNEQFF

j_gene: TRBJ1-6
abundance: .
d_gene: .
v_gene: TRBV29-1
CDR3nt: TGCAGCGTTTCTACAGACTATAATTCACCCCTCCACTTT
CDR3aa: CSVSTDYNSPLHF

j_gene: TRBJ1-1
abundance: few
d_gene: TRBD1
v_gene: TRBV6-5
CDR3nt: TGTGCCAGCTACGGGACAGGGGCAAACACTGAAGCTTTCTTT
CDR3aa: CASYGTGANTEAFF

j_gene: TRBJ1-5
abundance: .
d_gene: .
v_gene: TRBV7-2
CDR3nt: TGTGCCAGCAGCTTGAAGGGAGGGGGCAATCAGCCCCAGCATTTT
CDR3aa: CASSLKGGGNQPQHF

j_gene: TRBJ1-4
abundance: .
d_gene: .
v_gene: TRBV28
CDR3nt: TGTGCCAGCAGTTCATACAGTGCCCCTAATGAAAAACTGTTTTTT
CDR3aa: CASSSYSAPNEKLFF

j_gene: TRBJ1-2
abundance: .
d_gene: TRBD1
v_gene: TRBV6-1
CDR3nt: TGTGCCAGCAGTGAAGTGAACAGGGGTCAAAATGGCTACACCTTC
CDR3aa: CASSEVNRGQNGYTF

j_gene: TRBJ2-2
abundance: once
d_gene: .
v_gene: TRBV5-5
CDR3nt: TGTGCCAGCAGTAGAAGACACGGGGAGCTGTTTTTT
CDR3aa: CASSRRHGELFF

j_gene: TRBJ1-2
abundance: .
d_gene: TRBD1
v_gene: TRBV5-4
CDR3nt: TGTGCCAGCAGCTACGGACAGGGGGAGGCAGGCTACACCTTC
CDR3aa: CASSYGQGEAGYTF

j_gene: TRBJ1-4
abundance: few
d_gene: .
v_gene: TRBV30
CDR3nt: TGTGCCTGGAGTAGAGTGCAGGGTGGTGAAAAACTGTTTTTT
CDR3aa: CAWSRVQGGEKLFF

j_gene: TRBJ2-2
abundance: .
d_gene: TRBD1
v_gene: TRBV19
CDR3nt: TGTGCCAGTAGTATCCTCAGGGGGCCCGGCACCGGGGAGCTGTTTTTT
CDR3aa: CASSILRGPGTGELFF

j_gene: TRBJ1-1
abundance: .
d_gene: TRBD1
v_gene: TRBV7-9
CDR3nt: TGTGCCAGCAGCTTAAAGGCCCTCCGGGACAGAGTTAACACTGAAGCTTTCTTT
CDR3aa: CASSLKALRDRVNTEAFF

j_gene: TRBJ2-6
abundance: .
d_gene: .
v_gene: TRBV11-3
CDR3nt: TGTGCCAGCAGCTCGGGCTCTGGGGCCAACGTCCTGACTTTC
CDR3aa: CASSSGSGANVLTF

j_gene: TRBJ1-1
abundance: .
d_gene: .
v_gene: TRBV25-1
CDR3nt: TGTGCCAGCAAAGAGGGGGTGTCGGCTGAAGCTTTCTTT
CDR3aa: CASKEGVSAEAFF

j_gene: TRBJ1-5
abundance: .
d_gene: .
v_gene: TRBV6-5
CDR3nt: TGTGCCAGCAGTACAGGGCAGTGGAGCAATCAGCCCCAGCATTTT
CDR3aa: CASSTGQWSNQPQHF